The 16 T cell receptor beta chains presented below share a single source sample, sequenced in a study of cytomegalovirus exposure and HLA in healthy donors. This PCR relied on a set of 60 Vbeta primers and 13 Jbeta primers. The data were produced by immunoSEQ multiplex PCR, yet TCRdb's version contains in-frame clones alone and is incomplete. Of 90,000 to 120,000 clones in the sample, 79% were seen once. What was sequenced was PBMCs. Receptors originate from a female donor in good health and CMV-seropositive.

CDR3 protein: CASSPKRGLQETQYF. The CDR3 nucleotides read TGTGCCAGCAGCCCTAAACGCGGACTCCAAGAGACCCAGTACTTC. The J gene is TRBJ2-5, the V gene TRBV11-2; TRBD2 is a possible D gene (5 bases). Trimming removed 5 bases from V and 1 base from J, with 14 bases in between. This CDR3 has 15 residues. Germline V gene lookup returns CDR1 SGHAT and CDR2 FQNNGV.

The rearrangement joins TRBV6-5 to TRBJ2-5; D remains unclear. The CDR3 is 14 amino acids. Germline lookup yields CDR1 MNHEY and CDR2 SVGAGI. Deletions cut 0 bases from V and 1 base from J, with 6 bases between. CDR3 DNA sequence: TGTGCCAGCAGTTACTCGACTGGCCAAGAGACCCAGTACTTC. It codes for CASSYSTGQETQYF.

The count of this clone is one. The chain uses TRBV25-1 and TRBJ1-1; D possibly corresponds to TRBD1 (6 bases). Germline lookup yields CDR1 MGHDK and CDR2 SYGVNS. The germline V and J ends were trimmed by 8 bases and 3 bases, with 13 bases remaining between them. This CDR3 has 13 residues. CDR3 residues: CASGIQGYTEAFF. The CDR3 nucleotides read TGTGCCAGCGGGATACAGGGTTACACTGAAGCTTTCTTT.

The chain employs TRBV29-1 and TRBJ2-7; possible D gene TRBD1, 6 bases. V shed 7 bases and J shed 4 bases, with 11 bases lying between them. Germline CDR1 is SQVTM and CDR2 is ANQGSEA. The CDR3 extends over 11 amino acids. CDR3: CSASTGYEQYF. The CDR3 DNA reads as TGCAGCGCCTCCACAGGGTACGAGCAGTACTTC.

The chain recombines TRBV18 with TRBJ1-6, with D hard to call. The CDR3 extends over 13 amino acids. Germline V gene sequence: CDR1 KGHSH, CDR2 LQKENI. The V end was cut by 4 bases, the J end by 7 bases, with 8 bases between. This CDR3 reads CASSRESNSPLHF. CDR3 nucleotide sequence: TGTGCCAGCTCACGAGAGTCCAATTCACCCCTCCACTTT.

The chain has TRBV18 and TRBJ2-5; D may be TRBD2 (5 bases). Trimming took off 3 bases at V and 5 bases at J, with 13 bases between the two ends. The CDR3 sequence is 14 residues long. CDR1 and CDR2 (germline): KGHSH, LQKENI. The chain's CDR3 is CASSPLGVGETQYF. In DNA, the CDR3 is TGTGCCAGCTCACCGCTGGGAGTGGGTGAGACCCAGTACTTC.

J is TRBJ2-3 and V is TRBV11-3; 7 nucleotides line up with TRBD1. CDR3 length: 16 amino acids. The germline V gene has CDR1 SGHNT and CDR2 YENEEA. The junction had 14 bases not matched to a gene; V was cut back by 5 bases and J by 6 bases. CDR3 DNA: TGTGCCAGCAGCCCCGGAAGGACAGGCCATTATGATACGCAGTATTTT. Protein sequence: CASSPGRTGHYDTQYF.

The chain recombines TRBV18 with TRBJ1-1; tentatively, D is TRBD1 (6 bases). This CDR3 has 15 residues. Germline V gives CDR1 KGHSH, CDR2 LQKENI. Trimming removed 3 bases from V and 3 bases from J, with 14 bases in between. This CDR3 reads CASSPLGQSDTEAFF. The CDR3, as DNA: TGTGCCAGCTCACCTCTCGGACAGTCCGACACTGAAGCTTTCTTT.

This chain connects TRBV2 to TRBJ1-5; a possible D gene is TRBD1 (6 bases). Germline V gives CDR1 SNHLY, CDR2 FYNNEI. CDR3 length: 14 amino acids. Trimming left V 4 bases short and J 0 bases short, with 7 bases between. The CDR3 DNA reads as TGTGCCAGCAGTGCGACAGGTAGCAATCAGCCCCAGCATTTT. It encodes CASSATGSNQPQHF. Full variable domain (rest looked up from reference TRBV2 and TRBJ1-5): EPEVTQTPSHQVTQMGQEVILRCVPISNHLYFYWYRQILGQKVEFLVSFYNNEISEKSEIFDDQFSVERPDGSNFTLKIRSTKLEDSAMYFCASSATGSNQPQHFGDGTRLSIL.

The chain has TRBV5-6 and TRBJ1-5; 10 bases line up with TRBD1. V was pared by 0 bases and J by 6 bases, with 6 bases of the junction left unmatched. This CDR3 region has 16 residues. Germline assignment: CDR1 SGHDT and CDR2 YYEEEE. CDR3 nucleotides: TGTGCCAGCAGCTTGGAAGACAGGGGGCCAGGTCAGCCCCAGCATTTT. This codes for CASSLEDRGPGQPQHF.

The chain carries TRBV7-2 and TRBJ2-1; TRBD1 matches 7 bases. V shed 5 bases, J shed 5 bases, and the junction held 15 bases outside the gene matches. Germline V lookup: CDR1 SGHTA, CDR2 FQGNSA. This CDR3 spans 17 amino acids. The CDR3 region is CASSPRRRQGLDNEQFF. CDR3 nucleotide sequence: TGTGCCAGCAGCCCCCGACGTCGACAGGGTTTAGACAATGAGCAGTTCTTC.

Note on this clone: The junction departs from the called germline gene at one end, perhaps through a read error. The chain links TRBV2 to TRBJ2-6; weak D call: TRBD1 (5 bases). Germline values: CDR1 SNHLY, CDR2 FYNNEI. The CDR3 has 17 residues. The CDR3 sequence: CASSEENILSGANGLTF. The CDR3 bases are TGTGCCAGCAGTGAGGAGAACATTCTCTCTGGGGCCAACGGCCTGACTTTC.

This chain joins TRBV18 and TRBJ2-7; possible D gene TRBD1, 5 bases. Germline V lookup: CDR1 KGHSH, CDR2 LQKENI. There are 12 residues in the CDR3. Trimming removed 1 base at V and 7 bases at J, with 8 bases between. CDR3 nucleotide sequence: TGTGCCAGCTCACCACAGGGGAAGGAGCAGTACTTC. Translated, it gives CASSPQGKEQYF.

The gene calls are TRBV14 and TRBJ2-7, with 7 bases aligning to TRBD2. V dropped 4 bases and J dropped 3; count of bases not matched to a gene: 12. CDR1 is SGHDN, CDR2 FVKESK, per germline. CDR3 length: 16 residues. The CDR3 region has the DNA TGTGCCAGCAGCCCCCTCTCGGGGGGTGTTGTCTACGAGCAGTACTTC. Translated, it gives CASSPLSGGVVYEQYF.

The chain links TRBV4-3 to TRBJ1-6, with a weak D call TRBD1 (6 bases). The CDR3 is 14 amino acids. Looked up from germline, CDR1 is LGHNA and CDR2 is YSLEER. Trimming left V 5 bases short and J 5 bases short, with 10 bases between. The CDR3 region is CASSEQGHNSPLHF. CDR3 nucleotides: TGCGCCAGCAGCGAACAGGGACATAATTCACCCCTCCACTTT.

The chain combines TRBV4-3 with TRBJ1-4; D gene unclear. The CDR3 length is 16 residues. The V end was cut by 1 base, the J end by 6 bases, with 15 bases between. Germline CDR1 and CDR2: LGHNA and YSLEER. CDR3 region: CASSQVASVGYEKLFF. The CDR3 DNA reads TGCGCCAGCAGCCAAGTAGCTTCGGTAGGATATGAAAAACTGTTTTTT.